The clone carrying this TCR beta chain was detected only a few times. Its antigen is unidentified. The authors ran a second PCR of about 6 to 12 cycles using a sample-barcoded 5' primer and a J-beta primer mix. TCRdb fed the 5' RACE reads into MiXCR, producing one record per CDR3 protein. The table includes some 900,000 distinct CDR3 sequences, under 30% detected once. V was cut by 1 base and J by 0 bases, with 11 bases left in between. The CDR3 is 16 residues long. The germline V gene encodes CDR1 SGHTA and CDR2 FQGNSA. The data belong to a study of blood T cells in healthy people across ages. As for the study in general: Per every two T cells, about one barcoded beta molecule was captured by template switching. Study-level results: Higher diversity and more naive CD4+ cells were features of long-lived donors, compared to aged donors.

This clonotype was obtained from an elderly woman in good health. The rearrangement uses TRBV7-2 and TRBJ2-3; D is perhaps TRBD2 (6 bases). The specimen was blood. The CDR3, as DNA: TGTGCCAGCAGCTTAGTTGGGGCGGGAAGCACAGATACGCAGTATTTT. This gives the protein CASSLVGAGSTDTQYF. The full variable domain, rest sourced from reference TRBV7-2 and TRBJ2-3, is GAGVSQSPSNKVTEKGKDVELRCDPISGHTALYWYRQSLGQGLEFLIYFQGNSAPDKSGLPSDRFSAERTGGSVSTLTIQRTQQEDSAVYLCASSLVGAGSTDTQYFGPGTRLTVL.